One TCR beta chain is described in this entry. Its antigen is as yet unknown. Collection occurred without any documented infections or immune events in donors. The entry originates in a study of identifying expanded T cells in peripheral blood. Study findings and constraints: Technical replicates showed around 1.1 changed clones; roughly two weeks 15 to 20; four weeks 19. Across healthy donors, higher total template counts meant significantly greater roughly two-week count variance.

The germline V gene encodes CDR1 SEHNR and CDR2 FQNEAQ (reference sequence). The CDR3 has 12 amino acids. The V and J ends lost 1 base and 7 bases respectively, with 5 bases between them. Clones were read by immunoSEQ multiplex PCR, and TCRdb kept only the in-frame ones, dropping some. This table holds about 98,000 clones, approximately 89% found once. The chain uses TRBV7-9 and TRBJ2-1; D unclear. This TCR derives from a person aged 18 to 75 in good health. The specimen sequenced was blood. CDR3 amino acids: CASSLVSNEQFF. DNA for the CDR3: TGTGCCAGCAGCTTAGTGTCGAATGAGCAGTTCTTC.